These 14 T cell receptor beta chains came from one sample sequenced in a study of blood T cell dynamics during melanoma immunotherapy. The time point was: week 3, after first cycle of checkpoint inhibitor. Clones were sequenced by immunoSEQ multiplex PCR, and TCRdb holds only the in-frame ones, with some missing. Here the sample spans roughly 30,000 clones, 80% to 85% being singletons. The sequencing here drew on blood, taken from a patient treated with checkpoint blockade. The receptors stem from a human donor with melanoma.

This clone has just one count. The chain employs TRBV4-1 and TRBJ2-5, with 8 nucleotides matching TRBD2. The CDR3 runs to 16 residues. Germline V gives CDR1 MGHRA, CDR2 YSYEKL. Losses at the gene ends were 1 base for V and 2 bases for J; bases not matched to a gene: 6. The CDR3 nucleotides read TGCGCCAGCAGCCAAGTCGGAGCGGGAGTACAAGAGACCCAGTACTTC. This sequence encodes CASSQVGAGVQETQYF.

This rearrangement joins TRBV6-5 to TRBJ1-3; tentatively, D is TRBD1 (5 bases). The CDR3 contains 15 residues. The V end lost 2 bases, the J end lost 6 bases, and 14 bases lay between the germline ends. CDR1 and CDR2 from the germline V gene are MNHEY and SVGAGI. CDR3 DNA sequence: TGTGCCAGCAGTTACGGGCAGGGTAATACAAACACCATATATTTT. This encodes CASSYGQGNTNTIYF.

V usage is TRBV25-1 and J usage is TRBJ1-2; no reliable D call. Trimming left V 0 bases short and J 7 bases short, with 12 bases between. Looked up from germline, CDR1 is MGHDK and CDR2 is SYGVNS. The CDR3 loop spans 14 amino acids. The CDR3 DNA reads TGTGCCAGCAGTGAATATCCGGCCCGGGGTGGCTACACCTTC. As protein: CASSEYPARGGYTF.

V is TRBV29-1 and J is TRBJ1-1, with 8 nucleotides matching TRBD1. Germline-derived CDR1 and CDR2 are SQVTM and ANQGSEA. The CDR3 is 13 residues long. The V and J ends lost 7 bases and 5 bases, in that order; junction bases with no gene match: 9. CDR3 amino acids: CSGGMGQETEAFF. The CDR3 DNA is TGCAGCGGGGGCATGGGACAGGAGACTGAAGCTTTCTTT.

The chain couples TRBV11-2 to TRBJ2-2; D possibly corresponds to TRBD2 (5 bases). This CDR3 contains 15 residues. From germline, CDR1 is SGHAT and CDR2 FQNNGV. V lost 4 bases and J lost 5, with 14 bases in between. The CDR3 loop is CASSSGETLTGELFF. In nucleotides, the CDR3 is TGTGCCAGCAGCTCCGGGGAGACCCTTACCGGGGAGCTGTTTTTT. The variable domain in full, completed from reference TRBV11-2 and TRBJ2-2, reads EAGVAQSPRYKIIEKRQSVAFWCNPISGHATLYWYQQILGQGPKLLIQFQNNGVVDDSQLPKDRFSAERLKGVDSTLKIQPAKLEDSAVYLCASSSGETLTGELFFGEGSRLTVL.

The V and J genes are TRBV29-1 and TRBJ2-5, with D possibly being TRBD1 or TRBD2 (5 bases each). This CDR3 is 15 amino acids long. Germline-derived CDR1 and CDR2 are SQVTM and ANQGSEA. V gave up 3 bases and J gave up 5 bases, with 19 bases separating them. The CDR3 region is CSVDHGRGVGETQYF. In DNA, the CDR3 is TGCAGCGTTGACCACGGTCGAGGGGTGGGGGAGACCCAGTACTTC.

This clone has just one count. V and J are TRBV5-1 and TRBJ2-2; TRBD1 aligns across 11 bases. CDR1 is SGHRS and CDR2 is YFSETQ in the germline V gene. The CDR3 length is 19 residues. Germline trimming cut 5 bases from V and 0 bases from J; bases unmatched to any gene: 12. The CDR3 is CASRGGWTGGEANTGELFF. CDR3 bases: TGCGCCAGCAGGGGAGGGTGGACAGGGGGCGAAGCGAACACCGGGGAGCTGTTTTTT.

A few counts support this clone. The V gene is TRBV29-1, the J gene TRBJ2-7; D gene unclear. Trimming took off 6 bases at V and 2 bases at J, with 8 bases between the two ends. Germline assignment: CDR1 SQVTM and CDR2 ANQGSEA. The CDR3 is made up of 11 amino acids. The CDR3 coding sequence is TGCAGCGTCTCCAGCCCCTACGAGCAGTACTTC. Protein sequence: CSVSSPYEQYF.

The V call is TRBV5-1, the J call TRBJ1-3; possible D gene TRBD1, 6 bases. The CDR3 loop spans 14 amino acids. Trimming shortened V by 1 base and J by 3 bases, and 8 bases separated the two germline ends. Germline lookup yields CDR1 SGHRS and CDR2 YFSETQ. The CDR3 here is CASSLQGHGNTIYF. CDR3 in DNA: TGCGCCAGCAGCTTGCAGGGGCATGGAAACACCATATATTTT.

This clone was seen only a few times. The V and J genes are TRBV9 and TRBJ2-1; 7 bases match TRBD2. The CDR3 totals 15 residues. The germline CDR1 and CDR2 sequences are SGDLS and YYNGEE. Trimming took 0 bases from V and 4 from J; bases not matched to a gene: 4. The CDR3 DNA is TGTGCCAGCAGCGTAGACGGGGGGACGTACAATGAGCAGTTCTTC. This translates into CASSVDGGTYNEQFF.

The chain couples TRBV27 to TRBJ1-1, with 8 positions matching TRBD1. Germline V CDR1 and CDR2: MNHEY, SMNVEV (reference sequence). J lost 4 bases, V lost 6 bases, and 7 bases had no gene match. This CDR3 comprises 14 residues. CDR3 region: CASSQDRVATEAFF. The CDR3 bases are TGTGCCAGCAGCCAGGACAGGGTGGCCACTGAAGCTTTCTTT.

This clone showed up just once. The CDR3 region is CASGLGGEGQPQHF. The CDR3 bases are TGTGCTAGTGGGCTGGGGGGGGAAGGTCAGCCCCAGCATTTT. The V and J genes are TRBV12-5 and TRBJ1-5; D is perhaps TRBD1 (5 bases). The germline gives CDR1 LGHNT, CDR2 FRNRAP. The CDR3 extends over 14 amino acids. V was trimmed by 6 bases and J by 6 bases, leaving 15 bases between them.

In this sample, this clone turned up once. The chain recombines TRBV13 with TRBJ2-7, with 7 bases lining up with TRBD2. The CDR3 extends over 14 amino acids. The J segment lost 6 bases and the V segment lost 5 bases, leaving 10 bases of the junction unmatched. Germline V gives CDR1 PRHDT, CDR2 FYEKMQ (reference sequence). CDR3: CASSPLGGRTEQYF. The CDR3 nucleotides are TGTGCCAGCAGCCCCCTGGGGGGGAGGACCGAGCAGTACTTC. Based on the CDR3 plus reference TRBV13 and TRBJ2-7, the full variable domain is AAGVIQSPRHLIKEKRETATLKCYPIPRHDTVYWYQQGPGQDPQFLISFYEKMQSDKGSIPDRFSAQQFSDYHSELNMSSLELGDSALYFCASSPLGGRTEQYFGPGTRLTVT.

This sequence joins TRBV5-5 and TRBJ1-5; D ambiguous. Germline loops: CDR1 SGHKS, CDR2 YYEKEE (reference sequence). CDR3 length equals 15 residues. The V end lost 2 bases, the J end lost 0 bases, and 9 bases lay between the germline ends. CDR3 amino acids: CASSFTAYSNQPQHF. CDR3 nucleotides: TGTGCCAGCAGCTTTACAGCCTATAGCAATCAGCCCCAGCATTTT.